This T cell receptor beta chain was captured by sequencing in a study of shared clonotypes between healthy human individuals. Study-level findings and limits: Compared with memory subsets, naive subsets generally had larger estimated richness.

The CD4+ fraction was divided into a CD45RA+ naive subset and a CD45RA-negative memory subset. The germline gives CDR1 SEHNR, CDR2 FQNEAQ (reference sequence). CDR3 length: 16 amino acids. Trimming cost V 1 base and J 3 bases, with 15 bases left between them. For this clone: No antigen is known for it.

The assay used deep level. Sequencing was performed with immunoSEQ multiplex PCR; in TCRdb, only in-frame clones are kept and a portion is missing. The data show 1,400,000 or so clones, approximately 98.5% seen once. The sample comprised naive CD4+ T cells sorted from blood. Subset here: CD45RA+ positively selected. This receptor was obtained from a man between 25 and 39 years old in good health. The V call is TRBV7-9, the J call TRBJ1-1; D possibly corresponds to TRBD1 (5 bases). The CDR3 here is CASSLEVGAEDTEAFF. The CDR3 coding sequence is TGTGCCAGCAGCTTAGAGGTAGGGGCAGAGGACACTGAAGCTTTCTTT.